The following is a TCR beta chain sequence with its context. It has no known antigen specificity. Sequence at one end of the junction differs from germline and may be a read error. From the cysteine up to the phenylalanine, the CDR3 has a length of 15 residues. The DNA shown is the 45-base CDR3, in frame from base 1. Looking up the germline V gene (reference sequence) yields CDR1 SEHNR and CDR2 FQNEAQ. Healthy HIV-negative adults with no recently reported acute infections or vaccinations were included as donors. Only Caucasian adults living in Nashville, Tennessee, USA were represented among the donors. Magnetic negative selection was used to enrich CD4+ T cells, after which naive cells were positively selected on CD45RA and the negative fraction became the memory subset. Blood was collected by leukapheresis, and PBMCs were isolated by Ficoll-Histopaque density gradient centrifugation and then cryopreserved in liquid nitrogen vapor phase. Analytical flow cytometry was used to check the purity and quantity of each magnetically sorted T cell population. Genomic DNA was isolated from each sorted fraction and quantified by UV absorbance on a Nanodrop 2000c.

Using the deep immunoSEQ assay, TCR CDR3 regions were amplified from genomic DNA by multiplex PCR. For each cell subset, the extracted genomic DNA was distributed evenly across all wells of several immunoSEQ 96-well plates, and each plate served as one replicate. Each replicate PCR for sorted subsets received 150 to 250 ng genomic DNA, equal to 30,000 or so T cell genomes. The purified libraries were quantified using a Qubit 3.0 fluorometer, sized with a Bioanalyzer 2100, and then quantified again using the KAPA Library Quantification kit. Every immunoSEQ 96-well plate was sequenced on a separate single-read 150-cycle Illumina NextSeq 550 flow cell. The study's own analysis went as follows. The immunoSEQ output contained only junctional sequences without quality scores, so filtering could not match that applied to full-length reads. To assign V/J genes and CDR3, sequences were annotated against IMGT germline references using PyIR, a Python wrapper for IgBLAST v1.9. Any read was removed if the V/J assignment was weak (E-value above 1e-6), the CDR3 was missing, or the read contained stop codons, out-of-frame junctions, or ambiguous translated residues. V3J clonotypes were defined by identical inferred V gene, J gene, and CDR3 amino acid sequence. Percentage overlap between repertoires was calculated by dividing the number of shared unique clonotypes by the size of the smaller repertoire. Richness of each repertoire was evaluated using RTK rarefaction, the Chao1 estimator, and Recon v2.1 estimates of unobserved clonotypes. For all TCRbeta clonotypes obtained by the gDNA method from a few donors, generation probabilities were computed with OLGA. Here the immuneACCESS table is served through TCRdb, limited to in-frame sequences with V and J called. Missing clones are a known gap in these copies; in checked studies unresolved V genes cover under half, and the rest lacks a known reason. V, J and clone size are taken as reported in that table, and D and trimming were inferred from the DNA itself. For this sample the table gives 2 million to 2.5 million clones, of which around 95% were detected only once. 0.1% to 0.15% of the sample is held by the ten biggest clonotypes.

The data are from a study of shared clonotypes between healthy human individuals (dated by TCRdb to 2020 to 2021). As for the study more broadly: The cohort included three men and a couple of women between 18 and 49 years of age. For each donor, CD4 naive and CD4 memory were each run on three plates, CD8 naive on two plates, and CD8 memory on one plate. To estimate repertoire size and how much clonotype sharing occurs between individuals, the study deeply sequenced the blood TCR repertoires of roughly 5 healthy adults. Different laboratories and diverse techniques were used to prepare libraries and sequence TCR repertoires, to increase sequencing depth and limit assay-specific biases. Each donor's leukapheresis produced roughly between roughly 0.85 and 10 billion PBMCs. Results and caveats for the whole study, not just this receptor: Naive subsets generally had larger estimated clonotype richness than memory subsets did. Because the study included a small number of donors, the genetic and exposure-history diversity represented was limited. Pairwise subsampling indicated that sequencing depth was expected to affect the degree of clonotype sharing among donors. Across a handful of donors, around 5% of naive CD4, approximately 4% of naive CD8, under 2.5% of memory CD4, and around 0.4% of memory CD8 clonotypes were shared. Sampling was restricted to blood, and TCR repertoires in tissues likely differ from the TCR repertoires found in blood. Even with the large sequencing depth, rarefaction of the sorted-subset datasets indicated that sequencing was incomplete. Compared with non-shared clonotypes, the clonotypes found in all four sorted-subset donors had higher generation probabilities.

Sequencing was done on a sample of naive CD4+ T cells sorted from blood. The cell subset or site label for this specimen denotes: CD45RA+ positively selected. The chain was built from TRBV7-9 and TRBJ1-5; the D gene identity is not certain. This receptor was obtained from a man younger than 35 in good health. The CDR3 region has the sequence CASSLAGNGNQPQHF. The sequence in DNA is TGTGCCAGCAGCCTAGCCGGGAACGGCAATCAGCCCCAGCATTTT.